The 11 T cell receptor beta chains below all came from one sample that was sequenced in a study of T-cell memory formation after mild COVID-19. TCRdb reprocessed the 5' RACE reads via MiXCR and lists one record per CDR3 protein. The table lists about 200,000 distinct CDR3 sequences, about a sixth of them singletons, with 2% to 2.5% in the top ten. What was sequenced was PBMCs or a T cell subset sorted from them (not recorded which). All receptors come from an adult woman who had mild COVID-19 (a few samples of this study predate the infection). Cell type and time point are not known.

The rearrangement uses TRBV5-5 and TRBJ1-4; D uncertain. The CDR3 contains 13 residues. Germline values: CDR1 SGHKS, CDR2 YYEKEE (reference sequence). Trimming pared 4 bases from V and 8 bases from J, leaving 12 bases between. The CDR3 DNA reads as TGTGCCAGCAGCCGACACTGGCGGGAAAAACTGTTTTTT. As protein: CASSRHWREKLFF.

This clonotype was found a few times. This sequence joins TRBV5-1 and TRBJ2-4, with 8 bases matching TRBD1. CDR3 size: 13 residues. CDR1 SGHRS and CDR2 YFSETQ come from the germline V gene. V was pared by 4 bases and J by 7 bases, with 4 bases of the junction left unmatched. The CDR3 is CASSLQGVNIQYF. The CDR3 region has the DNA TGCGCCAGCAGCCTACAGGGGGTCAACATTCAGTACTTC.

J is TRBJ1-2 and V is TRBV4-1; D is undetermined. Germline loops: CDR1 MGHRA, CDR2 YSYEKL. V was trimmed by 1 base and J by 2 bases, leaving 11 bases between them. The CDR3 length is 15 residues. CDR3 sequence (DNA): TGCGCCAGCAGCCAAGTGAAGGGAGACAACTATGGCTACACCTTC. Translation: CASSQVKGDNYGYTF.

The chain joins TRBV11-2 to TRBJ2-7, with 7 bases matching TRBD2. CDR3 size: 16 residues. Trimming removed 4 bases from V and 5 bases from J; junction bases left unmatched: 14. Germline-derived CDR1 and CDR2 are SGHAT and FQNNGV. In nucleotides, the CDR3 is TGTGCCAGCAGCTCAATCCGGGACGGGGGACTACACGAGCAGTACTTC. The encoded protein is CASSSIRDGGLHEQYF. Variable domain in full (rest from reference TRBV11-2 and TRBJ2-7): EAGVAQSPRYKIIEKRQSVAFWCNPISGHATLYWYQQILGQGPKLLIQFQNNGVVDDSQLPKDRFSAERLKGVDSTLKIQPAKLEDSAVYLCASSSIRDGGLHEQYFGPGTRLTVT.

This clonotype was detected only a few times. The rearrangement joins TRBV7-2 to TRBJ2-1, with 11 bases fitting TRBD1. Germline CDR1 is SGHTA and CDR2 is FQGNSA. The CDR3 runs 15 residues. With 1 base clipped from V and 9 bases from J, the junction kept 5 bases outside the gene matches. As DNA, the CDR3 is TGTGCCAGCAGCTTAGTAGGACAGGGGGCCGGTGAGCAGTTCTTC. It encodes CASSLVGQGAGEQFF.

This clonotype has just a few counts. The rearrangement uses TRBV24-1 and TRBJ2-2, with a weak D call TRBD1 (6 bases). The CDR3 covers 16 residues. V gave up 4 bases and J gave up 0 bases, with 11 bases separating them. The germline V gene has CDR1 KGHDR and CDR2 SFDVKD. CDR3 residues: CATSDSRTANTGELFF. The CDR3 DNA reads TGTGCCACCAGTGACTCGCGGACAGCGAACACCGGGGAGCTGTTTTTT.

The rearrangement links TRBV7-8 to TRBJ1-4; 10 bases align to TRBD1. V shed 5 bases, J shed 2 bases, and the junction held 14 bases outside the gene matches. The CDR3 sequence is 19 residues long. The germline CDR1 and CDR2 sequences are SGHVS and FQNEAQ. CDR3 amino acids: CASSSFGDRGESTNEKLFF. The CDR3 coding sequence is TGTGCCAGCAGCAGCTTTGGGGACAGGGGAGAGTCGACTAATGAAAAACTGTTTTTT.

This clonotype has only a few counts. The chain links TRBV15 to TRBJ1-2, with D hard to call. Trimming removed 2 bases at V and 0 bases at J, with 7 bases between. Germline CDR1 is LNHNV and CDR2 is YYDKDF (reference sequence). The CDR3 is 14 residues long. In nucleotides, the CDR3 is TGTGCCACCAGCAGATCCTCGACTAACTATGGCTACACCTTC. It specifies CATSRSSTNYGYTF.

The chain couples TRBV5-4 to TRBJ2-2; no clear D. From germline, CDR1 is SGHNT and CDR2 YYREEE (reference sequence). The CDR3 extends over 11 amino acids. Deletions cut 4 bases from V and 7 bases from J, with 5 bases between. As DNA, the CDR3 is TGTGCCAGCAGCGGGATCGGGGAGCTGTTTTTT. Protein product: CASSGIGELFF.

This clonotype came up a few times. This chain joins TRBV9 and TRBJ1-2; D is unresolved. The CDR3 has 14 residues. Trimming removed 0 bases from V and 4 bases from J, with 10 bases in between. Per the germline V gene, CDR1 is SGDLS and CDR2 is YYNGEE. The DNA for the CDR3 is TGTGCCAGCAGCGTAGTTGACGGAGTCTATGGCTACACCTTC. This codes for CASSVVDGVYGYTF.

A single count supports this clonotype. CDR3 sequence: CATSAGQGVADTQYF. The DNA for the CDR3 is TGTGCCACCAGCGCGGGACAGGGGGTTGCAGATACGCAGTATTTT. This rearrangement joins TRBV15 to TRBJ2-3; 11 nucleotides match TRBD1. From germline, CDR1 is LNHNV and CDR2 YYDKDF (reference sequence). This CDR3 has 15 residues. Trimming took 5 bases from V and 4 from J; bases not matched to a gene: 5.